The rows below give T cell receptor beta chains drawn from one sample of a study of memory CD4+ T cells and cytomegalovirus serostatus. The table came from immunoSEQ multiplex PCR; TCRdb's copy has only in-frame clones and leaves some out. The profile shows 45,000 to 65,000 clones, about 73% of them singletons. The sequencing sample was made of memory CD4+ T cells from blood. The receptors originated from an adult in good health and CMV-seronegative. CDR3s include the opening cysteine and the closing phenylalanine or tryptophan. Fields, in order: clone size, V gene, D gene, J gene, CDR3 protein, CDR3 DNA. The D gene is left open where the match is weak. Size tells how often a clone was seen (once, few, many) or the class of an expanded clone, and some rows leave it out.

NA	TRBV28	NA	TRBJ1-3	CASREGGDTIYF	TGTGCCAGTCGCGAGGGCGGGGACACCATATATTTT
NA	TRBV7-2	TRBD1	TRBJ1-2	CASSLAQPGQAARGYTF	TGTGCCAGCAGCTTAGCCCAACCGGGACAGGCTGCACGGGGCTACACCTTC
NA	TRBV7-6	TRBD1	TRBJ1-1	CASSYTTGPNTEAFF	TGTGCCAGCAGCTACACGACAGGGCCGAACACTGAAGCTTTCTTT
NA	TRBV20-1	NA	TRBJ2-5	CSARLGLTQYF	TGCAGTGCTAGACTTGGGTTGACCCAGTACTTC
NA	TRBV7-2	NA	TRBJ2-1	CASSLEVSRGPPGKQFF	TGTGCCAGCAGCTTAGAGGTGTCGAGGGGCCCTCCCGGAAAGCAGTTCTTC
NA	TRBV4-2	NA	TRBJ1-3	CASSQDTREDTIYF	TGTGCCAGCAGCCAAGATACCAGGGAGGACACCATATATTTT
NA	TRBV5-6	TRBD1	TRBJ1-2	CASSPRQGGRYGYTF	TGTGCCAGCAGCCCAAGACAGGGTGGTCGGTATGGCTACACCTTC
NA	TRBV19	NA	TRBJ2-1	CASTRRQPVEQFF	TGTGCCAGTACCAGGAGACAGCCGGTTGAGCAGTTCTTC
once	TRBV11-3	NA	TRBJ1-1	CASSLGQGGAFF	TGTGCCAGCAGCTTAGGTCAGGGAGGAGCTTTCTTT
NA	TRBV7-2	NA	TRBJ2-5	CASSSQGGRGETQYF	TGTGCCAGCAGCTCCCAAGGGGGGCGAGGAGAGACCCAGTACTTC
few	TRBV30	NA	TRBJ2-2	CAWKKGNTGELFF	TGTGCCTGGAAGAAGGGAAACACCGGGGAGCTGTTTTTT
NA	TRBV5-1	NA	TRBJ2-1	CASSPVSSYNEQFF	TGCGCCAGCAGCCCGGTTAGCTCCTACAATGAGCAGTTCTTC
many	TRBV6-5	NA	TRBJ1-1	CASWVEAFF	TGTGCCAGCTGGGTAGAAGCTTTCTTT
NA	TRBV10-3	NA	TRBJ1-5	CAISESGRVGQPQHF	TGTGCCATCAGTGAGTCTGGTCGGGTGGGGCAGCCCCAGCATTTT